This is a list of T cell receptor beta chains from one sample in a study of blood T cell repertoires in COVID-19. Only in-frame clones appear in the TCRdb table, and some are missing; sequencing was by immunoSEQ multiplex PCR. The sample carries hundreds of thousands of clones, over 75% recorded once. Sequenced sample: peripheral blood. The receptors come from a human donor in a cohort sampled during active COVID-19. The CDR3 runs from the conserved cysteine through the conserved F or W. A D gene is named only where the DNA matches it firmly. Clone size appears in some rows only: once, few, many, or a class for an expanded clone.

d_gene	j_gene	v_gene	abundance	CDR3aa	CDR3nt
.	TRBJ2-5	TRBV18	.	CASSPGSQETQYF	TGTGCCAGCTCACCTGGCTCCCAAGAGACCCAGTACTTC
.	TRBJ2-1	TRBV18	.	CASSPTGAYNEQFF	TGTGCCAGCTCCCCTACGGGGGCCTACAATGAGCAGTTCTTC
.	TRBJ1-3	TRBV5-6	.	CASSPLREVANTIYF	TGTGCCAGCTCTCCGCTCAGGGAGGTTGCGAACACCATATATTTT
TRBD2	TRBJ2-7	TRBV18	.	CASSPTSGYEQYF	TGTGCCAGCTCACCAACTAGCGGGTACGAGCAGTACTTC
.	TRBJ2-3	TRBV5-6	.	CASSRSGTDTQYF	TGTGCCAGCAGTAGGAGCGGGACAGATACGCAGTATTTT
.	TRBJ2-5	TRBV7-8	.	CASSPGGPETQYF	TGTGCCAGCAGCCCTGGAGGGCCAGAGACCCAGTACTTC
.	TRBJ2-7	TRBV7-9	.	CASSLDRQAPYEQYF	TGTGCCAGCAGCTTAGATAGACAGGCACCTTACGAGCAGTACTTC
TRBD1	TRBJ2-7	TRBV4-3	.	CASSLGTGLSYEQYF	TGCGCCAGCAGCCTAGGGACAGGACTTTCCTACGAGCAGTACTTC
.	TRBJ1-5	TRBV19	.	CASTGSTVNQPQHF	TGTGCCAGTACAGGATCAACAGTCAATCAGCCCCAGCATTTT
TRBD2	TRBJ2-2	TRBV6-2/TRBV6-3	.	CASSYKPSGRADGELFF	TGTGCCAGCAGTTACAAGCCTAGCGGGAGGGCCGACGGGGAGCTGTTTTTT
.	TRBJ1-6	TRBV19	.	CASKEGTQVGVNSPLHF	TGTGCCAGCAAAGAGGGCACTCAGGTCGGAGTAAATTCACCCCTCCACTTT
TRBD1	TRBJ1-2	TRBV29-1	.	CSVAQGYGYTF	TGCAGCGTTGCACAGGGGTATGGCTACACCTTC
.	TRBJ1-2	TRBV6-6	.	CASSYNNNYGYTF	TGTGCCAGCAGTTATAACAATAACTATGGCTACACCTTC
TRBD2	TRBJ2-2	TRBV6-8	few	CASVRERVSGELFF	TGTGCCAGCGTGCGGGAGAGGGTGTCCGGGGAGCTGTTTTTT
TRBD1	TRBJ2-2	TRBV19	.	CASRDTRGKNTGELFF	TGTGCCAGCAGAGATACCAGGGGGAAGAACACCGGGGAGCTGTTTTTT
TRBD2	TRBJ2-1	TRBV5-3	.	CARSLLAGENNEQFF	TGTGCCAGAAGCCTTCTAGCGGGAGAGAACAATGAGCAGTTCTTC
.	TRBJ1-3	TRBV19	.	CASSIESWPGNIIYF	TGTGCCAGTAGTATAGAATCGTGGCCAGGGAACATCATATATTTT
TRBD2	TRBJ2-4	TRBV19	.	CASPRVSGRAPQGNIQYF	TGTGCCAGCCCACGGGTCAGCGGGAGGGCCCCCCAAGGGAACATTCAGTACTTC
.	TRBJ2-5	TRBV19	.	CASSQDQGETQYF	TGTGCCAGCAGTCAAGACCAGGGAGAGACCCAGTACTTC
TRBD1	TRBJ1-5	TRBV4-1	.	CASSRSQGESQPQHF	TGCGCCAGCAGCCGCTCACAGGGGGAAAGTCAGCCCCAGCATTTT
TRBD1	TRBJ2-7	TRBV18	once	CASSQGQGASYEQYF	TGTGCCAGCTCCCAGGGACAGGGGGCTTCGTACGAGCAGTACTTC
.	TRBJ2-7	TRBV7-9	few	CASSFVSRSEQYF	TGTGCCAGCAGCTTTGTTAGTCGTTCCGAGCAGTACTTC
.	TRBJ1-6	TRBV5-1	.	CASRFEDNSPLHF	TGCGCCAGCAGATTTGAGGATAATTCACCCCTCCACTTT